Given below is one T cell receptor (beta chain) in context. This sample was taken from a study of brain metastases from non-small cell lung cancer. The CDR3 has 15 amino acids. Germline CDR1 MNHNS, CDR2 SASEGT. Trimming removed 1 base at V and 0 bases at J, with 7 bases between. The assay was immunoSEQ multiplex PCR, and TCRdb's table has in-frame clones only and misses some. Of roughly 14,000 clones in the sample, around four fifths were seen once. This TCR came from a donor at least 40 years old with non-small cell lung cancer. Source material: primary lung tumor tissue. The chain uses TRBV6-1 and TRBJ1-3; D call uncertain. CDR3 residues: CASSEVGNSGNTIYF. The CDR3 DNA sequence: TGTGCCAGCAGTGAAGTCGGGAACTCTGGAAACACCATATATTTT.